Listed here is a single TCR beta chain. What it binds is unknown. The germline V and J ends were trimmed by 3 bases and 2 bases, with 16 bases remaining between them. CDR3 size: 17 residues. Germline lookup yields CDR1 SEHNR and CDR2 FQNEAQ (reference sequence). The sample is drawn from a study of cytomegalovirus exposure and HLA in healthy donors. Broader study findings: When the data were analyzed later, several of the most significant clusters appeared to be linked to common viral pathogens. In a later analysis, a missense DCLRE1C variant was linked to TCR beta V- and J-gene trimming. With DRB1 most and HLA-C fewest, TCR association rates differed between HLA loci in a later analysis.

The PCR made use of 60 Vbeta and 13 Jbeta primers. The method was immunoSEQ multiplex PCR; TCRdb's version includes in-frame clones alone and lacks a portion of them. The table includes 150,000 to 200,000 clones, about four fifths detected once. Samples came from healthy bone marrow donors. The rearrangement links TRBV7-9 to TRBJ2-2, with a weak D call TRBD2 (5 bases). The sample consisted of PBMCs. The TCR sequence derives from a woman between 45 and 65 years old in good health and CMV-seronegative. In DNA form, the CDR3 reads TGTGCCAGCAGCTTGTCGGGGTCAGGCTATAACACCGGGGAGCTGTTTTTT. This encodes CASSLSGSGYNTGELFF.